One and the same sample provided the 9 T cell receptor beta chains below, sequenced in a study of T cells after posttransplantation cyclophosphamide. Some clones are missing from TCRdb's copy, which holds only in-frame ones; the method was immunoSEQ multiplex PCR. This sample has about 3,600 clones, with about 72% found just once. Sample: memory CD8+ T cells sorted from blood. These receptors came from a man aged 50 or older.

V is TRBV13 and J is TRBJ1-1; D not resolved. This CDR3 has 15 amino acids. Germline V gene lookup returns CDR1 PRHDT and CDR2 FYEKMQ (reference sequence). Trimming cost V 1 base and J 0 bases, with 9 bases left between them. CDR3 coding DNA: TGTGCCAGCAGCTTAGAATCAGGTATGAACACTGAAGCTTTCTTT. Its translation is CASSLESGMNTEAFF.

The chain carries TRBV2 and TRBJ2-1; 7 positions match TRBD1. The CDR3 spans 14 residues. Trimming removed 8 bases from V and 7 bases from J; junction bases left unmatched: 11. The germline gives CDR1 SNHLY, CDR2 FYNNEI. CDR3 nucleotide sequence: TGTGCCAGCTTAGAGAGGGGGCTTTGGAATGAGCAGTTCTTC. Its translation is CASLERGLWNEQFF.

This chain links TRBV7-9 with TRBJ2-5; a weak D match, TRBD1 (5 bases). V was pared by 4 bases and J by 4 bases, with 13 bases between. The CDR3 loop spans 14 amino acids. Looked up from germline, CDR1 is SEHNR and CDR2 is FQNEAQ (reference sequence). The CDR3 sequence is CASSWAVGVETQYF. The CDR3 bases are TGTGCCAGCAGCTGGGCGGTAGGGGTAGAGACCCAGTACTTC.

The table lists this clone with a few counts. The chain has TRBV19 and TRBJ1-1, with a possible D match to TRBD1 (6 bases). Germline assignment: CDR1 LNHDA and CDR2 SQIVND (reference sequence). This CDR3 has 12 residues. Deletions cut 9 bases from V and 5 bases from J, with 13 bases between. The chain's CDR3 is CASTRGVTEAFF. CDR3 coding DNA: TGTGCCAGCACCAGGGGAGTAACTGAAGCTTTCTTT.

DNA for the CDR3: TGTGCCAGCAGCTTGGACCCGACAGGGGATGGAGATACGCAGTATTTT. Translating it yields CASSLDPTGDGDTQYF. The chain carries TRBV5-4 and TRBJ2-3, with 8 bases lining up with TRBD1. CDR1 is SGHNT, CDR2 YYREEE, per germline (reference sequence). V gave up 0 bases and J gave up 5 bases; unmatched junction bases: 8. The CDR3 consists of 16 residues.

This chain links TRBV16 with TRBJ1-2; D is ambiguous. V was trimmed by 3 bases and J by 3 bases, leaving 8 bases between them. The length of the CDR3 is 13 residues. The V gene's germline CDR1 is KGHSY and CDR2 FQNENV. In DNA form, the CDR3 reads TGTGCCAGCAGCCAGGCAGTTCACTATGGCTACACCTTC. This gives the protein CASSQAVHYGYTF.

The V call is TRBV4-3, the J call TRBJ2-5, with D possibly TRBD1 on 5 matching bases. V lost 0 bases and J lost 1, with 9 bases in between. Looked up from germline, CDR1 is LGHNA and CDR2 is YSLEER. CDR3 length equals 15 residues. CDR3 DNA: TGCGCCAGCAGCCAAGATGGGGCCCTCCAAGAGACCCAGTACTTC. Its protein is CASSQDGALQETQYF.

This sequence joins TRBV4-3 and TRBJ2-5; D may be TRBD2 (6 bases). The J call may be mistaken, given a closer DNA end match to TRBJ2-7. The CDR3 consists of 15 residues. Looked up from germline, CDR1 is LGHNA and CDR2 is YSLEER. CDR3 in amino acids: CASSQDWAGSYEQYF. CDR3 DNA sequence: TGCGCCAGCAGCCAAGATTGGGCGGGATCCTACGAGCAGTACTTC.

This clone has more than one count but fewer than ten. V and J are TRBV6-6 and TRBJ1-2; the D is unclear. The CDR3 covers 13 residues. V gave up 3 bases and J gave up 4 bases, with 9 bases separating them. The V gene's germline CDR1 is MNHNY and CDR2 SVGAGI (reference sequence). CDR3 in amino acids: CASSYEGAYGYTF. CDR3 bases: TGTGCCAGCAGTTATGAGGGTGCCTATGGCTACACCTTC.